Described below is a single TCR beta chain sequence and its context. Its specificity is not known. The length of the CDR3 is 14 residues. Unmatched junction bases numbered 9, after V lost 5 bases and J lost 8 bases. Germline V gene data show CDR1 as SGHNT and CDR2 as YENEEA. The record originates from a study of cytotoxic CD8 clonotypes in ibrutinib-treated CLL. Study as a whole: Among the patients, around 10 presented as relapsed/refractory and around 15 as treatment-naive; 17 to 18 showed unmutated IGHV.

Study-level results: Once treatment began, public clonotypes, which were uncommon, contracted or stayed stable.

With sequencing, the targeted depth ranged from 1 in 200,000 to 1 in 1 million T cells. Method: immunoSEQ multiplex PCR; TCRdb's copy keeps in-frame clones and lacks some. The sample holds 75,000 to 80,000 clones, over 65% seen once. The chain combines TRBV11-3 with TRBJ2-1; 7 bases match TRBD2. Sequenced material: PBMCs, taken after 24 months of ibrutinib treatment. The origin of this receptor is a human donor with chronic lymphocytic leukemia. The CDR3, as DNA: TGTGCCAGCAGCCCAGGCGGGGGTATGGATGAGCAGTTCTTC. This translates into CASSPGGGMDEQFF.